One TCR beta chain is described in this entry. The antigen remains unidentified. These data originate in a study of cytomegalovirus exposure and HLA in healthy donors. Regarding the study as a whole: Rare sequences made up most TCRs, while some public TCRs were found in many donors.

The method was immunoSEQ multiplex PCR; TCRdb's version includes in-frame clones alone and lacks a portion of them. The sample gives around 100,000 clones, around 96% of which show up once; 0.89% is in the top ten. The length of the CDR3 is 16 residues. The ends lost 0 bases at V and 2 bases at J; junction bases unmatched: 1. Germline CDR1 is SGHRS and CDR2 is YFSETQ. The rearrangement links TRBV5-1 to TRBJ2-2; 10 bases align to TRBD2. The sample comprised PBMCs. The clonotype was recovered from a woman aged 18 to 35 in good health and CMV-seronegative. The CDR3 coding sequence is TGCGCCAGCAGCTTGGGACTAGCGGGTAACACCGGGGAGCTGTTTTTT. Its protein product is CASSLGLAGNTGELFF.